This passage covers 21 T cell receptor beta chains from one sample sequenced in a study of Ad26.COV2.S vaccination and SARS-CoV-2 variants. Repertoires were generated with immunoSEQ multiplex PCR, while TCRdb's copy carries only in-frame clones and drops some. Of around 94,000 clones in the sample, 80% were seen once. Sample: peripheral blood, taken after recovery from COVID-19. The origin of the receptors is a human donor who had recovered from COVID-19.

The chain is built from TRBV6-5 and TRBJ2-2; D is ambiguous. CDR1 MNHEY and CDR2 SVGAGI come from the germline V gene. The length of the CDR3 is 14 residues. V was cut by 9 bases and J by 2 bases, with 13 bases left in between. The CDR3 spells CASRSVVNTGELFF. As DNA, the CDR3 is TGTGCCAGTAGGAGTGTAGTAAACACCGGGGAGCTGTTTTTT.

This chain uses TRBV5-1 with TRBJ1-1; no clear D gene. The CDR3 sequence is 14 residues long. Trimming shortened V by 0 bases and J by 5 bases, and 11 bases separated the two germline ends. CDR1 SGHRS and CDR2 YFSETQ come from the germline V gene. CDR3 in amino acids: CASSLGQVGTEAFF. The CDR3 DNA follows: TGCGCCAGCAGCTTGGGCCAGGTCGGGACTGAAGCTTTCTTT.

The CDR3 reads CASSNNFYQGANYGYTF. DNA for the CDR3: TGTGCCAGCAGCAATAACTTTTACCAGGGGGCTAACTATGGCTACACCTTC. The rearrangement uses TRBV28 and TRBJ1-2; 7 nucleotides match TRBD1. With V trimmed by 6 bases and J by 0 bases, 13 bases remained unmatched. CDR3 length: 17 amino acids. From germline, CDR1 is MDHEN and CDR2 SYDVKM.

This rearrangement joins TRBV7-9 to TRBJ1-6; D may be TRBD1 (5 bases). CDR3 size: 16 residues. Trimming took 1 base from V and 9 from J, leaving 16 bases between them. The germline gives CDR1 SEHNR, CDR2 FQNEAQ (reference sequence). This chain's CDR3 is CASSLGSGTAGSPLHF. CDR3 DNA: TGTGCCAGCAGCTTAGGTTCCGGGACCGCGGGTTCACCCCTCCACTTT.

The gene calls are TRBV28 and TRBJ1-2; D is uncertain. The CDR3 totals 16 residues. Per germline, CDR1 MDHEN and CDR2 SYDVKM. V dropped 5 bases and J dropped 8 bases, with 24 bases sitting between them. As DNA, the CDR3 is TGTGCCAGCAGTCCCTCCGAGGGCCGAACAACCTTAGGCTACACCTTC. The encoded protein is CASSPSEGRTTLGYTF.

This clone has only a few counts. The rearrangement joins TRBV5-1 to TRBJ2-7; D is undetermined. V was trimmed by 4 bases and J by 2 bases, leaving 10 bases between them. The CDR3 loop spans 13 amino acids. Per the germline V gene, CDR1 is SGHRS and CDR2 is YFSETQ. The CDR3 sequence: CASSPPTTYEQYF. The CDR3 nucleotides are TGCGCCAGCAGCCCCCCTACAACCTACGAGCAGTACTTC. Based on the CDR3 plus reference TRBV5-1 and TRBJ2-7, the full variable domain is KAGVTQTPRYLIKTRGQQVTLSCSPISGHRSVSWYQQTPGQGLQFLFEYFSETQRNKGNFPGRFSGRQFSNSRSEMNVSTLELGDSALYLCASSPPTTYEQYFGPGTRLTVT.

The chain uses TRBV14 and TRBJ2-5, with D maybe TRBD2 (7 bases). Germline CDR1 and CDR2: SGHDN and FVKESK. The CDR3 length is 16 residues. The V gene lost 0 bases and the J gene lost 1 base, with 12 bases spanning the gap. CDR3 nucleotides: TGTGCCAGCAGCCAAGATGCGGGGGCCCTCCAAGAGACCCAGTACTTC. The encoded protein is CASSQDAGALQETQYF. The full variable domain, in which reference TRBV14 and TRBJ2-5 provide the parts outside the CDR3, is EAGVTQFPSHSVIEKGQTVTLRCDPISGHDNLYWYRRVMGKEIKFLLHFVKESKQDESGMPNNRFLAERTGGTYSTLKVQPAELEDSGVYFCASSQDAGALQETQYFGPGTRLLVL.

The rearrangement joins TRBV5-5 to TRBJ2-2; a possible D gene is TRBD2 (5 bases). Trimming removed 0 bases at V and 6 bases at J, with 12 bases between. This CDR3 contains 15 residues. The V gene's germline CDR1 is SGHKS and CDR2 YYEKEE (reference sequence). In nucleotides, the CDR3 is TGTGCCAGCAGCTTGGACCTGCGGGTTCCCGGGGAGCTGTTTTTT. It yields the protein CASSLDLRVPGELFF.

The gene calls are TRBV5-1 and TRBJ2-2, with TRBD1 as a possible D gene (7 bases). Germline V gene data show CDR1 as SGHRS and CDR2 as YFSETQ. The CDR3 loop spans 16 amino acids. The V end was cut by 0 bases, the J end by 1 base, with 10 bases between. The CDR3 is CASSLAQGGNTGELFF. CDR3 DNA sequence: TGCGCCAGCAGCTTGGCCCAGGGGGGGAACACCGGGGAGCTGTTTTTT.

The rearrangement joins TRBV2 to TRBJ2-1; 7 nucleotides agree with TRBD2. The CDR3 has 14 amino acids. Germline assignment: CDR1 SNHLY and CDR2 FYNNEI. The trim removed 11 bases at V and 0 bases at J, leaving 7 bases unmatched. The chain's CDR3 is CASAGGSSYNEQFF. The CDR3 DNA follows: TGTGCCTCCGCCGGGGGGAGCTCCTACAATGAGCAGTTCTTC.

The V and J genes are TRBV6-5 and TRBJ1-1; D remains unclear. Looked up from germline, CDR1 is MNHEY and CDR2 is SVGAGI. V was cut by 4 bases and J by 1 base, with 10 bases left in between. The CDR3 length is 14 residues. The CDR3 region has the DNA TGTGCCAGCAGTTCTAGATATCAGAACACTGAAGCTTTCTTT. Translating gives CASSSRYQNTEAFF.

The chain combines TRBV3-1 (or the pseudogene TRBV3-2) with TRBJ1-6; a possible D gene is TRBD1 (5 bases). In germline, CDR1 is LGHDT, CDR2 YNNKEL (reference sequence). The V end was cut by 0 bases, the J end by 9 bases, with 12 bases between. The CDR3 is 15 residues long. DNA for the CDR3: TGTGCCAGCAGCCAAGAAGGCATAACAGGTTCACCCCTCCACTTT. It is translated as CASSQEGITGSPLHF.

In its sample, this clone was seen once. The chain joins TRBV7-9 to TRBJ2-1; 7 positions match TRBD1. CDR3 length: 15 residues. V lost 5 bases to trimming and J lost 7 bases; unmatched junction nucleotides: 11. CDR1 is SEHNR and CDR2 is FQNEAQ in the germline V gene (reference sequence). The CDR3 DNA follows: TGTGCCAGCAGCAAATTCCGGGACAGCGTGAATGAGCAGTTCTTC. It encodes CASSKFRDSVNEQFF.

As DNA, the CDR3 is TGTGCCAGCAGTGAACCAGGGGGAGACACCGGGGAGCTGTTTTTT. As protein: CASSEPGGDTGELFF. The V call is TRBV6-1, the J call TRBJ2-2; 7 bases are shared with TRBD1. The germline gives CDR1 MNHNS, CDR2 SASEGT. Trimming removed 2 bases from V and 3 bases from J; junction bases left unmatched: 3. The CDR3 is 15 residues long.

The sample holds a few counts of this clone. CDR3 residues: CASSIYEETGHQPQHF. Written as DNA, the CDR3 is TGTGCCAGTAGTATTTACGAGGAGACAGGGCATCAGCCCCAGCATTTT. The chain is built from TRBV19 and TRBJ1-5, with TRBD1 matching 7 bases. The CDR3 is 16 amino acids. The V gene's germline CDR1 is LNHDA and CDR2 SQIVND (reference sequence). V shed 3 bases and J 5 bases; nucleotides not matched to a gene: 10. Full variable domain (outside the CDR3, taken from reference TRBV19 and TRBJ1-5): DGGITQSPKYLFRKEGQNVTLSCEQNLNHDAMYWYRQDPGQGLRLIYYSQIVNDFQKGDIAEGYSVSREKKESFPLTVTSAQKNPTAFYLCASSIYEETGHQPQHFGDGTRLSIL.

The chain couples TRBV7-2 to TRBJ2-3; TRBD2 agrees at 7 bases. The V segment lost 5 bases and the J segment 8 bases; nucleotides outside the gene matches: 13. Germline lookup yields CDR1 SGHTA and CDR2 FQGNSA. The CDR3 length is 15 residues. CDR3 in amino acids: CASSVAAGEMGTQYF. CDR3 coding DNA: TGTGCCAGCAGCGTGGCGGCGGGGGAGATGGGTACGCAGTATTTT.

V is TRBV19 and J is TRBJ2-5, with D possibly being TRBD1 (6 bases). CDR3 length: 13 amino acids. Germline CDR1 and CDR2: LNHDA and SQIVND (reference sequence). Trimming removed 6 bases from V and 2 bases from J, with 10 bases in between. The CDR3 sequence: CASSGTLQETQYF. The CDR3 DNA is TGTGCCAGTAGCGGGACACTTCAAGAGACCCAGTACTTC.

V and J are TRBV7-9 and TRBJ2-7, with D possibly matching TRBD2 (6 bases). This CDR3 spans 14 amino acids. V lost 3 bases to trimming and J lost 2 bases, with 11 bases between them. Germline values: CDR1 SEHNR, CDR2 FQNEAQ (reference sequence). The CDR3 reads CASSLGGLAYEQYF. In nucleotides, the CDR3 is TGTGCCAGCAGCTTGGGGGGACTCGCCTACGAGCAGTACTTC.

As DNA, the CDR3 is TGCGCCACCCCGGGCCCCCTGGGGACCCAGTACTTC. Protein sequence: CATPGPLGTQYF. The V gene is TRBV10-2, the J gene TRBJ2-5; D remains unclear. The germline V and J ends were trimmed by 10 bases and 7 bases, with 16 bases remaining between them. The CDR3 spans 12 residues. Germline-derived CDR1 and CDR2 are WSHSY and SAAADI.

This clone was seen just once. The CDR3 DNA reads TGCGCCAGCAGCTTGGAAGGATGGGGAGAGCAGTACTTC. Residues: CASSLEGWGEQYF. The rearrangement joins TRBV5-1 to TRBJ2-7; D is undetermined. From germline, CDR1 is SGHRS and CDR2 YFSETQ. The ends were cut back, 0 bases at V and 7 bases at J, with 11 bases in the middle. This CDR3 comprises 13 residues.

The chain couples TRBV4-1 to TRBJ1-2; weak D call: TRBD1 (6 bases). V gave up 0 bases and J gave up 2 bases, with 10 bases separating them. The CDR3 has 15 amino acids. Germline V lookup: CDR1 MGHRA, CDR2 YSYEKL. CDR3 DNA: TGCGCCAGCAGCCAAGATCTCAGGGGAAACTATGGCTACACCTTC. Its translation: CASSQDLRGNYGYTF.